This record looks at one T cell receptor beta chain sequence and its context. Its cognate antigen is unknown. Germline V gene data show CDR1 as MGHRA and CDR2 as YSYEKL. This CDR3 is 16 amino acids long. V was clipped by 2 bases and J by 3 bases; unmatched bases: 7. Only CD45RO-negative cells positively selected for CCR7 counted as naive CD8 cells, so terminally differentiated effector memory CD45RA+ cells were excluded. TCRdb's copy holds only in-frame clones and misses some; the assay was immunoSEQ multiplex PCR. The sample shows roughly 2,000,000 clones, roughly 93% of them seen only once. The source of the sample is a study of shared clonotypes between healthy human individuals. Study-wide results and limits: All-four-donor shared clonotypes had higher generation probabilities than non-shared clonotypes did. It was only blood that was sampled, and tissue repertoires likely differ.

The genes are TRBV4-1 and TRBJ2-1; 7 positions match TRBD2. The material sequenced was naive CD8+ T cells from PBMCs. The receptor was isolated from a man aged 18 to 29 in good health. Some clones in this sample may be carry-over from other donors' samples. CDR3 residues: CASSQSGDRLYNEQFF. For the CDR3, the DNA is TGCGCCAGCAGCCAAAGCGGGGACCGTCTCTACAATGAGCAGTTCTTC.